This T cell receptor beta chain stems from a study of shared T cell receptors in the human thymus. Only in-frame clones appear in the TCRdb table, and some are missing; sequencing was by immunoSEQ multiplex PCR. The sample includes 540,000 or so clones, about four fifths seen only once; the top ten take roughly 0.013%. The CDR3 is 18 amino acids. Germline V gene sequence: CDR1 SGHDN, CDR2 FVKESK. V was trimmed by 2 bases and J by 4 bases, leaving 23 bases between them. These data also featured in a second study, about human thymus T cells. This second study notes: The source of the thymus tissue was resections taken during corrective heart surgery.

This clonotype originated in a boy younger than two with a congenital heart defect. The sequenced sample consisted of thymocytes. V and J are TRBV14 and TRBJ1-1; TRBD1 is a possible D gene (6 bases). CDR3 sequence: CASSQKRLNREWSTEAFF. The CDR3 bases are TGTGCCAGCAGCCAAAAGAGACTAAACAGGGAATGGAGCACTGAAGCTTTCTTT. The complete variable domain, with remaining parts taken from reference TRBV14 and TRBJ1-1, reads EAGVTQFPSHSVIEKGQTVTLRCDPISGHDNLYWYRRVMGKEIKFLLHFVKESKQDESGMPNNRFLAERTGGTYSTLKVQPAELEDSGVYFCASSQKRLNREWSTEAFFGQGTRLTVV.